Sequencing of this TCR beta chain was carried out in a study of T cells in Graves' hyperthyroidism and ophthalmopathy. Study conclusions and caveats: Researchers report that a 13 V-J model separated ophthalmopathy from stable hyperthyroidism.

The CDR3 has 17 amino acids. V trimming: 6 bases; J trimming: 0 bases; junction bases outside the gene matches: 10. Amplification yielded TCR beta CDR3 regions, with RNA transcripts as the source. HTBI primers were used for first-round RT-PCR of the TCR CDR3. One entry per CDR3 protein results from TCRdb running MiXCR on the multiplex PCR reads. The table records 300,000 to 450,000 distinct CDR3 sequences, 13% of them present only once. This clonotype was counted between two and nine times. Its antigen is currently unknown. Diagnosis relied on clinical symptoms, serum thyroxine and TRAb, thyroid ultrasound and orbital computed tomography.

V gene TRBV12-3 or TRBV12-4 combines with J gene TRBJ1-3; 8 bases line up with TRBD1. Sequences were obtained from blood. This sequence was found in a man in his thirties or forties with Graves' hyperthyroidism that later progressed to Graves' ophthalmopathy. Written as DNA, the CDR3 is TGTGCCAGCAGCCTGGACAGGGTCCTACCCTCTGGAAACACCATATATTTT. As protein: CASSLDRVLPSGNTIYF.